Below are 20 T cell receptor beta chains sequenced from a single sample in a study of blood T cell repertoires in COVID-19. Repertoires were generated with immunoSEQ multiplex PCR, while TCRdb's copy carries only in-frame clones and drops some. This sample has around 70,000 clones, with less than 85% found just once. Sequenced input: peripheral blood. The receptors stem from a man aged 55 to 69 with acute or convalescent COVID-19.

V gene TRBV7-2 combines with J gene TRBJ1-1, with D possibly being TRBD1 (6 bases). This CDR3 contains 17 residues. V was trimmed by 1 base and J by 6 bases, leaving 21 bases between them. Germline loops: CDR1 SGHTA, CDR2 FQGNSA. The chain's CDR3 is CASSLDRARQGIAEAFF. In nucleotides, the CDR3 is TGTGCCAGCAGCTTAGACCGGGCCCGGCAGGGGATCGCTGAAGCTTTCTTT.

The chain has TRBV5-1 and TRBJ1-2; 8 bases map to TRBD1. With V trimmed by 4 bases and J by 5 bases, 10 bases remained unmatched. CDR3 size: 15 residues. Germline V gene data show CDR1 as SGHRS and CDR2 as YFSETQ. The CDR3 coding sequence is TGCGCCAGCAGCAGATACGGGACAGGTGAATATGGCTACACCTTC. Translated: CASSRYGTGEYGYTF.

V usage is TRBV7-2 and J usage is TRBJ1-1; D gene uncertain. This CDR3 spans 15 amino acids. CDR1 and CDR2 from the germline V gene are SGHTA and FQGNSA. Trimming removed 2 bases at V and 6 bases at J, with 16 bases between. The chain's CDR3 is CASSLYTGSGSEAFF. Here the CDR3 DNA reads TGTGCCAGCAGCTTATACACCGGGTCGGGGTCTGAAGCTTTCTTT.

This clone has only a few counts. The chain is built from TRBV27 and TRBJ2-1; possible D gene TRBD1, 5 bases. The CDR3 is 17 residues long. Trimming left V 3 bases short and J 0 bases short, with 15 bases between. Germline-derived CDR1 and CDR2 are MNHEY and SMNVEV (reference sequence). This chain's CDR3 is CASSFYEGVGSYNEQFF. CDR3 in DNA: TGTGCCAGCAGTTTCTACGAAGGGGTGGGCTCCTACAATGAGCAGTTCTTC.

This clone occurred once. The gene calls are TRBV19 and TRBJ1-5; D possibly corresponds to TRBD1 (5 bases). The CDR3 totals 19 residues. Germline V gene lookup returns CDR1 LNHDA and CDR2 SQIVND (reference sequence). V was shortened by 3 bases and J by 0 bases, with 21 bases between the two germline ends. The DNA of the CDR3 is TGTGCCAGTAGTATCCACCCGGGACCGGCGCGGGATAGCAATCAGCCCCAGCATTTT. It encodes CASSIHPGPARDSNQPQHF.

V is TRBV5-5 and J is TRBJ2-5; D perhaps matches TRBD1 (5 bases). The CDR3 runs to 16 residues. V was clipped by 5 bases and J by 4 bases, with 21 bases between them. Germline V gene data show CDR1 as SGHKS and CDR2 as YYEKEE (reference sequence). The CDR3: CASRDGLDSIRETQYF. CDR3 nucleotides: TGTGCCAGCAGGGACGGGTTAGACAGTATACGAGAGACCCAGTACTTC. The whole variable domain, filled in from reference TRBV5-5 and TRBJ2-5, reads DAGVTQSPTHLIKTRGQQVTLRCSPISGHKSVSWYQQVLGQGPQFIFQYYEKEERGRGNFPDRFSARQFPNYSSELNVNALLLGDSALYLCASRDGLDSIRETQYFGPGTRLLVL.

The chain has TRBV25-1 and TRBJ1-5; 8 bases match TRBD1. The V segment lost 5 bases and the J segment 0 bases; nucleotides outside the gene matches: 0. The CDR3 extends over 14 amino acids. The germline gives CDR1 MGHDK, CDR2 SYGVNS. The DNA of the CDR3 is TGTGCCAGCAGTACAGGGGGTAGCAATCAGCCCCAGCATTTT. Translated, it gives CASSTGGSNQPQHF.

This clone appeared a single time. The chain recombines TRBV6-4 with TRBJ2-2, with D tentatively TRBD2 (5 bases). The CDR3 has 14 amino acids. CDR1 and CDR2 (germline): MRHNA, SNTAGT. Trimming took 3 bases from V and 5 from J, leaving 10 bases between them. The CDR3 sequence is CASSEDWETGELFF. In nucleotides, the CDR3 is TGTGCCAGCAGTGAGGACTGGGAGACCGGGGAGCTGTTTTTT.

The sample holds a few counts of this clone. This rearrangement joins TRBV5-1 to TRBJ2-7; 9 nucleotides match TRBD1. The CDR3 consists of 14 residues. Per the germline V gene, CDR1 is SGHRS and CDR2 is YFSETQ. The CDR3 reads CASSSSSGTGNVSV. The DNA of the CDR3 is TGCGCCAGCAGCTCCTCATCCGGGACAGGGAACGTTTCGGTC.

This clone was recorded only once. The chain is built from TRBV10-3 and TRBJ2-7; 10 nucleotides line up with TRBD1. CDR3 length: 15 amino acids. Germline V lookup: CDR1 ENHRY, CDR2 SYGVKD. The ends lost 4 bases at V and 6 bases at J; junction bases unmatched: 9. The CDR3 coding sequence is TGTGCCATCAGTGGGGACAGGGGACAGGGAGGCGAGCAGTACTTC. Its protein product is CAISGDRGQGGEQYF.

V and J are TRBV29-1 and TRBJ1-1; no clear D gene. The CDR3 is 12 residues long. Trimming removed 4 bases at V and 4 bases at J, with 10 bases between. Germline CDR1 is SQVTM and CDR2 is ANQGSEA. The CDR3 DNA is TGCAGCGTTGTCGCCGGGGTCACTGAAGCTTTCTTT. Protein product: CSVVAGVTEAFF. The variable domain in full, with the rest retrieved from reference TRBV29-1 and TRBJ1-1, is SAVISQKPSRDICQRGTSLTIQCQVDSQVTMMFWYRQQPGQSLTLIATANQGSEATYESGFVIDKFPISRPNLTFSTLTVSNMSPEDSSIYLCSVVAGVTEAFFGQGTRLTVV.

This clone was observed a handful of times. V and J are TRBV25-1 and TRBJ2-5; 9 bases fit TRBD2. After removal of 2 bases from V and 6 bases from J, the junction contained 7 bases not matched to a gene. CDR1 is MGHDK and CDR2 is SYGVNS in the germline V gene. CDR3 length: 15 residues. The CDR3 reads CASSELLAGLKTQYF. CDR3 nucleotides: TGTGCCAGCAGTGAACTCCTAGCGGGGTTAAAGACCCAGTACTTC.

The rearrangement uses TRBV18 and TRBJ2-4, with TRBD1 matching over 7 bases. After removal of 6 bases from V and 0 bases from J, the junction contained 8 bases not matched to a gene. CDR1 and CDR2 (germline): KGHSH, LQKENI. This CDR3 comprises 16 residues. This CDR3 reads CASSLQGPIAKNIQYF. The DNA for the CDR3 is TGTGCCAGCTCTCTACAGGGGCCGATAGCCAAAAACATTCAGTACTTC.

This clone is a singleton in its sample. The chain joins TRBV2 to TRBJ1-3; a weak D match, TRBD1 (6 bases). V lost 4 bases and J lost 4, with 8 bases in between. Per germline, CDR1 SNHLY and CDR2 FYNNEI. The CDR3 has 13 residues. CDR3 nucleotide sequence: TGTGCCAGCAGTGCAGGGGAAGGAAACACCATATATTTT. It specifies CASSAGEGNTIYF.

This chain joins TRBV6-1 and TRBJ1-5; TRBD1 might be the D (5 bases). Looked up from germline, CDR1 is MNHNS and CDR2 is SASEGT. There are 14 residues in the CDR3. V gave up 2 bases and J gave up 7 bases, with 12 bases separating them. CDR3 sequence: CASSERGGEQPQHF. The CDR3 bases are TGTGCCAGCAGTGAAAGGGGAGGAGAGCAGCCCCAGCATTTT.

CDR3 coding DNA: TGTGCCAGCAGCGAGACAGGGAATCAGCCCCAGCATTTT. It encodes CASSETGNQPQHF. V gene TRBV11-3 combines with J gene TRBJ1-5; 7 bases are a match to TRBD1. After removal of 5 bases from V and 4 bases from J, the junction contained 2 bases not matched to a gene. Germline CDR1 SGHNT, CDR2 YENEEA. CDR3 size: 13 residues.

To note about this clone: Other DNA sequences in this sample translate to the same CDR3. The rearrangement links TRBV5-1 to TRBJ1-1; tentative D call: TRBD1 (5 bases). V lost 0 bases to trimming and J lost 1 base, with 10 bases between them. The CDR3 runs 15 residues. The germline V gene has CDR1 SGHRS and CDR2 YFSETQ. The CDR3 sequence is CASSLGQGGNTEAFF. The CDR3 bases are TGCGCCAGCAGCTTGGGCCAGGGAGGGAACACTGAAGCTTTCTTT.

CDR3 sequence (DNA): TGTGCCAGCAGCAAACAGGGGTCCTATAATTCACCCCTCCACTTT. Amino acid sequence: CASSKQGSYNSPLHF. V gene TRBV6-5 combines with J gene TRBJ1-6; 7 bases are a match to TRBD1. Germline CDR1 reads MNHEY; CDR2 reads SVGAGI. CDR3 length: 15 amino acids. Trimming at V came to 6 bases and at J to 1 base, leaving 3 bases not matched to a gene.

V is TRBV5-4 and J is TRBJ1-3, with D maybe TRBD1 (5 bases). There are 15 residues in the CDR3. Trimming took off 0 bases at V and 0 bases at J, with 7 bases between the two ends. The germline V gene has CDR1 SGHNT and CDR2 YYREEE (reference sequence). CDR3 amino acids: CASSLGTLSGNTIYF. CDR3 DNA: TGTGCCAGCAGCTTGGGGACACTCTCTGGAAACACCATATATTTT.

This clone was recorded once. Here the CDR3 DNA reads TGTGCCAGCTTACCGCGGGTGGATCAGCCCCAGCATTTT. Translating it yields CASLPRVDQPQHF. This chain connects TRBV28 to TRBJ1-5; D uncertain. The CDR3 loop spans 13 amino acids. V was clipped by 8 bases and J by 5 bases, with 13 bases between them. Germline V gene sequence: CDR1 MDHEN, CDR2 SYDVKM. Full variable domain (rest looked up from reference TRBV28 and TRBJ1-5): DVKVTQSSRYLVKRTGEKVFLECVQDMDHENMFWYRQDPGLGLRLIYFSYDVKMKEKGDIPEGYSVSREKKERFSLILESASTNQTSMYLCASLPRVDQPQHFGDGTRLSIL.